This TCR beta chain was sequenced during a study of OX40 agonist ivuxolimab in advanced cancers. On this clone itself: No antigen is known for it.

Assay: immunoSEQ multiplex PCR; the TCRdb copy retains only in-frame clones and omits some. The table has 25,000 to 35,000 clones, roughly 84% seen once. The J segment lost 1 base and the V segment lost 6 bases, leaving 4 bases of the junction unmatched. This CDR3 has 15 residues. Germline V gives CDR1 MNHEY, CDR2 SMNVEV (reference sequence). Study-level results: There was clonal expansion of CD4+ and CD8+ blood T cells by week 6 at 0.1 to 3.0 mg/kg. Low normalized clonal expansion also occurred in some nonresponding patients.

Sample: CD4+ or CD8+ T cells sorted from blood, taken in a trial of the OX40 agonist ivuxolimab. This chain links TRBV27 with TRBJ2-2; TRBD2 agrees at 8 bases. The TCR sequence derives from an adult with an advanced solid tumor such as melanoma, head and neck, liver or kidney cancer. The CDR3 coding sequence is TGTGCCAGCAGCGGGGCGGGAGGGAACACCGGGGAGCTGTTTTTT. The encoded protein is CASSGAGGNTGELFF.